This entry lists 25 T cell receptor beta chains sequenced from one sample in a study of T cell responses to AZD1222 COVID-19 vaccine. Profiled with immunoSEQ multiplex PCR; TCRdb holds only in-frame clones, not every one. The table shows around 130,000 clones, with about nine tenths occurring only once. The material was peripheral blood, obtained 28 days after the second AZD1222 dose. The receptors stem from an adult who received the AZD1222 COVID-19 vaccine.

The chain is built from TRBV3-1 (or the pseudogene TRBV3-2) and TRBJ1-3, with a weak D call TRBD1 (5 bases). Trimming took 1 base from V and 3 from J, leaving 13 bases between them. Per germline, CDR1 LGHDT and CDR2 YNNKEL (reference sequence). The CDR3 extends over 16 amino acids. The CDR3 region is CASSQGGGLFGNTIYF. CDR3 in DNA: TGTGCCAGCAGCCAAGGGGGGGGACTTTTTGGAAACACCATATATTTT.

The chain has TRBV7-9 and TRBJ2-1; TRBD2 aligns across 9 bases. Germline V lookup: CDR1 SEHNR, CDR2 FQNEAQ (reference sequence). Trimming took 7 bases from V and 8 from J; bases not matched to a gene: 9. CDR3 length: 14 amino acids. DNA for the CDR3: TGTGCCAGCATTAAACCGAGCGGGAGGCATGAGCAGTTCTTC. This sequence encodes CASIKPSGRHEQFF.

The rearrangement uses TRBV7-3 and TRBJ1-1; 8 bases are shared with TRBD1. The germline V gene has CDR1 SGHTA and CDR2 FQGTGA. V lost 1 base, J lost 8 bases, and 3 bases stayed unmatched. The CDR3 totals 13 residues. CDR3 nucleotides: TGTGCCAGCAGCTTAAACAGGGGGGCCGAAGCTTTCTTT. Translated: CASSLNRGAEAFF.

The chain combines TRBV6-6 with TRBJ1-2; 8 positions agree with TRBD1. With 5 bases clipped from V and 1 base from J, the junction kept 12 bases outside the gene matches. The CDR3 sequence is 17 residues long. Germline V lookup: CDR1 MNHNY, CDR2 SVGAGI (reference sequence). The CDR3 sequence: CASSPRTGRSLNYGYTF. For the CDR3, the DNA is TGTGCCAGCAGTCCCCGGACAGGGCGGTCCCTTAACTATGGCTACACCTTC.

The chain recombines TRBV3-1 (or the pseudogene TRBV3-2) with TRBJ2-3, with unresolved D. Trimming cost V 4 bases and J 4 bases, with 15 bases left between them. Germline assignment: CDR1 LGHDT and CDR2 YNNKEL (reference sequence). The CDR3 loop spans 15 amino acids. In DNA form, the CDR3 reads TGTGCCAGCAGCCTTGGACCCCTCCCCGCAGATACGCAGTATTTT. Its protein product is CASSLGPLPADTQYF.

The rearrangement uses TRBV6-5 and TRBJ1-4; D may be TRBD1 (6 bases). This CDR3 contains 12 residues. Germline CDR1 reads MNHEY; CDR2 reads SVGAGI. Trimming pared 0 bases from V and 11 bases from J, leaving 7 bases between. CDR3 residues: CASSYSGGKLFF. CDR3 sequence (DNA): TGTGCCAGCAGTTACTCTGGGGGCAAACTGTTTTTT.

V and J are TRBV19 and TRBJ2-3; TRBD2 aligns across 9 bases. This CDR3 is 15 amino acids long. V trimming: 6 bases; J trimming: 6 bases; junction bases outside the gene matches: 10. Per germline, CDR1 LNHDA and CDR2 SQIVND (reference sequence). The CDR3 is CASSNLAGHGDTQYF. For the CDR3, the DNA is TGTGCCAGTAGCAATCTAGCGGGACACGGGGATACGCAGTATTTT.

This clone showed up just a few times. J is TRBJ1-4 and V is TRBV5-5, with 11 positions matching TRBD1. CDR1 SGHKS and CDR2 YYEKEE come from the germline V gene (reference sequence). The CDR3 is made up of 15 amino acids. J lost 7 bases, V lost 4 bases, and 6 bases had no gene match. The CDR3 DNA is TGTGCCAGCAGCGGGCGGACAGGGGGCGGTGAAAAACTGTTTTTT. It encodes CASSGRTGGGEKLFF. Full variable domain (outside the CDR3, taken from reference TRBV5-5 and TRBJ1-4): DAGVTQSPTHLIKTRGQQVTLRCSPISGHKSVSWYQQVLGQGPQFIFQYYEKEERGRGNFPDRFSARQFPNYSSELNVNALLLGDSALYLCASSGRTGGGEKLFFGSGTQLSVL.

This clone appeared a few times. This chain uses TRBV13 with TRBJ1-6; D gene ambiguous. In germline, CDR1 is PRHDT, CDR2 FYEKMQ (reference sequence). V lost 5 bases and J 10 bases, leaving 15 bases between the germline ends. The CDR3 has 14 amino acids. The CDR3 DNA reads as TGTGCCAGCAGCATACGCCTTGAGGACTCACCCCTCCACTTT. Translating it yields CASSIRLEDSPLHF. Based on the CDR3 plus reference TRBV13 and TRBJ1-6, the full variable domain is AAGVIQSPRHLIKEKRETATLKCYPIPRHDTVYWYQQGPGQDPQFLISFYEKMQSDKGSIPDRFSAQQFSDYHSELNMSSLELGDSALYFCASSIRLEDSPLHFGNGTRLTVT.

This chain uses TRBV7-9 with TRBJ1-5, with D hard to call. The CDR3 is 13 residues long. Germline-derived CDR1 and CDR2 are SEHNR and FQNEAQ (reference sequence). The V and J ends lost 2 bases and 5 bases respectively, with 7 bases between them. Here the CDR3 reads CASSLRRDQPQHF. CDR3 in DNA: TGTGCCAGCAGCTTACGGCGGGATCAGCCCCAGCATTTT.

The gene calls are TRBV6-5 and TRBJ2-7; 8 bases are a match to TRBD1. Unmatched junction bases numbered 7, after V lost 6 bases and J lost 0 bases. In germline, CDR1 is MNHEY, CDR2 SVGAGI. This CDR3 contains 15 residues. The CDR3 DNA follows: TGTGCCAGCAGGCCGGACAGGGCCAGCTCCTACGAGCAGTACTTC. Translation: CASRPDRASSYEQYF.

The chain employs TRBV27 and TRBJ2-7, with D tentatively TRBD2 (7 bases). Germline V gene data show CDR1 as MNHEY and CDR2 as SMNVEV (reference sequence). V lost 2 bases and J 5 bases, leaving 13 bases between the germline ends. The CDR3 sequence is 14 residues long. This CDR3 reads CASSLKGGAHEQYF. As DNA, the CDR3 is TGTGCCAGCAGTTTAAAGGGGGGGGCCCACGAGCAGTACTTC.

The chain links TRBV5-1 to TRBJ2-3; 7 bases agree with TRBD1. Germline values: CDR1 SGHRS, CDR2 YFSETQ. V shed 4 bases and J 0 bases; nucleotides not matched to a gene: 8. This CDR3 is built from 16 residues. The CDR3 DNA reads TGCGCCAGCAGCAGGGGGACAGAGACTAGCACAGATACGCAGTATTTT. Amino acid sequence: CASSRGTETSTDTQYF.

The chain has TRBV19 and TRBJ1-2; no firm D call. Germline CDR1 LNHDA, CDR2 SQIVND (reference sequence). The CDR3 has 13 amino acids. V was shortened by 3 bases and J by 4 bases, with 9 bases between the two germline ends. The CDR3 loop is CASSIDGAYGYTF. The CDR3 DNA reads TGTGCCAGTAGTATCGACGGAGCCTATGGCTACACCTTC.

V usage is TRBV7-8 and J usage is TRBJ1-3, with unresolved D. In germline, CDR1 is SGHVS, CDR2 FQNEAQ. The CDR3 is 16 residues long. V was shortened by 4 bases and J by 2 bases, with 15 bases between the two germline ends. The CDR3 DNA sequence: TGTGCCAGCAGCTGGGCCACCTCCAGCGCTGGAAACACCATATATTTT. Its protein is CASSWATSSAGNTIYF.

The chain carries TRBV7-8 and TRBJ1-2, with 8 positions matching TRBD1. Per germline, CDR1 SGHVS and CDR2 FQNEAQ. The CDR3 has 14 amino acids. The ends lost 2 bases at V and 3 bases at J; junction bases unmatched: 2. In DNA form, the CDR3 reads TGTGCCAGCAGCTTACAGGGGGCATACTATGGCTACACCTTC. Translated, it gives CASSLQGAYYGYTF.

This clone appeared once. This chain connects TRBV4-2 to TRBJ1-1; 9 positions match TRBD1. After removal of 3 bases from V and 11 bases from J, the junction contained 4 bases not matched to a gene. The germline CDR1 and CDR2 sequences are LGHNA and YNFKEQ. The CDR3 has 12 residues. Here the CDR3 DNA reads TGTGCCAGCAGCCAGGACAGGGGTATGGCTTTCTTT. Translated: CASSQDRGMAFF.

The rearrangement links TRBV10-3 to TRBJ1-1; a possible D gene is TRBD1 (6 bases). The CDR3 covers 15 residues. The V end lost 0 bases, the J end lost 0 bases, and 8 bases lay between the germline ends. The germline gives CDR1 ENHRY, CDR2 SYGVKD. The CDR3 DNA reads TGTGCCATCAGTGAGTCAGGGGGTATGAACACTGAAGCTTTCTTT. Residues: CAISESGGMNTEAFF.

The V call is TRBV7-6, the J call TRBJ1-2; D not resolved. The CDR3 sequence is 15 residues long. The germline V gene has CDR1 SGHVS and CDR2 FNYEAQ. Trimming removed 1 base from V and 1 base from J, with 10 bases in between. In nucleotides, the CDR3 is TGTGCCAGCAGCTTAGGACATGGAATTAACTATGGCTACACCTTC. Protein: CASSLGHGINYGYTF.

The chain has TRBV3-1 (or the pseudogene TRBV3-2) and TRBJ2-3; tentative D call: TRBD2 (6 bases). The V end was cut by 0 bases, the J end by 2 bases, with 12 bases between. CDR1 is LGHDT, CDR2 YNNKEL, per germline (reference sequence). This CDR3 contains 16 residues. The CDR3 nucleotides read TGTGCCAGCAGCCAAGAATGGGGACTCCTCACAGATACGCAGTATTTT. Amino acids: CASSQEWGLLTDTQYF.

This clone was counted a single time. CDR3 sequence: CASSPQGTEAFF. The DNA for the CDR3 is TGTGCCAGCAGCCCACAAGGCACTGAAGCTTTCTTT. V is TRBV6-5 and J is TRBJ1-1; D remains ambiguous. The CDR3 is 12 residues long. Trimming took off 6 bases at V and 4 bases at J, with 9 bases between the two ends. Germline V gene data show CDR1 as MNHEY and CDR2 as SVGAGI.

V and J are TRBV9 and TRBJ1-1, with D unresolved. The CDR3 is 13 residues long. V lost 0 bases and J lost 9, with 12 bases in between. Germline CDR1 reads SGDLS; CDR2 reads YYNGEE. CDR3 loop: CASSVVESAKAFF. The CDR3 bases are TGTGCCAGCAGCGTAGTAGAGAGCGCTAAAGCTTTCTTT.

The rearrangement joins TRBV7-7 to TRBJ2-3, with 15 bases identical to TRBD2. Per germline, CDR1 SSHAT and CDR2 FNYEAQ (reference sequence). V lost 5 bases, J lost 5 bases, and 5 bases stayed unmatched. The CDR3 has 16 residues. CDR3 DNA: TGTGCCAGCAGCCCGCTGGGACTAGCGGGAGGAGATACGCAGTATTTT. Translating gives CASSPLGLAGGDTQYF.

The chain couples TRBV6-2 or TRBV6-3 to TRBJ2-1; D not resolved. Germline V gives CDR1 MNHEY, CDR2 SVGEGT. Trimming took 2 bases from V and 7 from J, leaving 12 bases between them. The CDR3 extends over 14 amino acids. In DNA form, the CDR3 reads TGTGCCAGCAGTTACCACTCGCCGACGAATGAGCAGTTCTTC. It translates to CASSYHSPTNEQFF.

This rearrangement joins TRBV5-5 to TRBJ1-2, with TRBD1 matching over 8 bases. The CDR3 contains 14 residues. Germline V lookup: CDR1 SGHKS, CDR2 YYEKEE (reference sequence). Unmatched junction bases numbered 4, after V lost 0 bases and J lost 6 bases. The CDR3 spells CASSLGAGGDGYTF. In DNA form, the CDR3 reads TGTGCCAGCAGCTTGGGGGCAGGGGGCGATGGCTACACCTTC.